This T cell receptor beta chain was sequenced during a study of T cell responses to AZD1222 COVID-19 vaccine. This clone was seen a few times. Repertoires were generated with immunoSEQ multiplex PCR, while TCRdb's copy carries only in-frame clones and drops some. The sample holds roughly 80,000 clones; roughly 90% are singletons and the top ten take 4.7%. V dropped 10 bases and J dropped 0; count of bases not matched to a gene: 6. Germline V gene data show CDR1 as MNHEY and CDR2 as SMNVEV (reference sequence). CDR3 length equals 16 residues. The TCR originated in an adult in good health. The chain recombines TRBV27 with TRBJ2-2; 12 bases agree with TRBD2. Source: peripheral blood, taken on day 0 of MenACWY control vaccination. CDR3: CATWTSGISNTGELFF. The CDR3 DNA is TGTGCCACCTGGACTAGCGGGATTTCGAACACCGGGGAGCTGTTTTTT.